This T cell receptor beta chain emerged from a study of blood T cells in healthy people across ages. The authors ran a second PCR of about 6 to 11 cycles using a sample-barcoded 5' primer and a J-beta primer mix. From the 5' RACE reads, TCRdb called clonotypes with MiXCR, one entry per CDR3 protein. The table shows over 1,500,000 distinct CDR3 sequences, with approximately 40% occurring only once. Sequencing was done on a sample of blood. This TCR came from a human donor in good health.

CDR3 DNA: TGCAGCGTGGGGGGGGCGGCCACAGATACGCAGTATTTT. Protein: CSVGGAATDTQYF. V gene TRBV29-1 combines with J gene TRBJ2-3; possible D gene TRBD2, 7 bases. Germline loops: CDR1 SQVTM, CDR2 ANQGSEA. The CDR3 is 13 amino acids. Between the trimmed V and J ends, which lost 6 bases and 2 bases, there was a span of 12 bases.